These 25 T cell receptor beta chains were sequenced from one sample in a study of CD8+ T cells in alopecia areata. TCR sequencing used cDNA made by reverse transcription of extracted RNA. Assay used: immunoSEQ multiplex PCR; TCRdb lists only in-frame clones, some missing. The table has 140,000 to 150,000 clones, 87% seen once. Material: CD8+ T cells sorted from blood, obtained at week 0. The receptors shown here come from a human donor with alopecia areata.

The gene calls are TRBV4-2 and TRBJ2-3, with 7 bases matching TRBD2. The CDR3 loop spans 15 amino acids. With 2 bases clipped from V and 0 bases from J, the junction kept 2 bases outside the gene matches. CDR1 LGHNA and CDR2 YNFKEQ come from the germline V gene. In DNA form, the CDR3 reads TGTGCCAGCAGCCAATGGGGGGGAAGCACAGATACGCAGTATTTT. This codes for CASSQWGGSTDTQYF.

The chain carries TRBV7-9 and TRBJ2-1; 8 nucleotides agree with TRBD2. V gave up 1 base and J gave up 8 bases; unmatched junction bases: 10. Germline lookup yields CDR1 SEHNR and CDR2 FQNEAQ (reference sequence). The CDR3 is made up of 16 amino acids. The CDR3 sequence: CASSLVGTSAGDEQFF. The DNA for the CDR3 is TGTGCCAGCAGCTTAGTGGGGACTAGTGCCGGCGATGAGCAGTTCTTC.

This chain's CDR3 is CASRMTSGDSDTQYF. Here the CDR3 DNA reads TGTGCCAGCAGGATGACTAGCGGGGACTCAGATACGCAGTATTTT. V is TRBV27 and J is TRBJ2-3; 11 bases fit TRBD2. The CDR3 totals 15 residues. Germline assignment: CDR1 MNHEY and CDR2 SMNVEV (reference sequence). V gave up 6 bases and J gave up 4 bases; unmatched junction bases: 6.

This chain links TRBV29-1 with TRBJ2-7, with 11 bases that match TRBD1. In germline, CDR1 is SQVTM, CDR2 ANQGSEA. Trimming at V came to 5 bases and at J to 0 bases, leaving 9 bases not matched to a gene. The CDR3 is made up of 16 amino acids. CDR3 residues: CSVLDRGRGSSYEQYF. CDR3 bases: TGCAGCGTTCTGGACAGGGGGCGCGGTAGCTCCTACGAGCAGTACTTC.

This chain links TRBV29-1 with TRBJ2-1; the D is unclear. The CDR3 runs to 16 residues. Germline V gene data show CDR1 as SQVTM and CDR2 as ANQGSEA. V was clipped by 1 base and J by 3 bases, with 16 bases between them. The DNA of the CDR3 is TGCAGCGTTGAAGGCGCCGAAGACAAATACTACAATGAGCAGTTCTTC. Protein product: CSVEGAEDKYYNEQFF.

In DNA form, the CDR3 reads TGTGCCAGCAGCCGAGTAGGGGAGACAGATACGCAGTATTTT. It translates to CASSRVGETDTQYF. This chain links TRBV11-3 with TRBJ2-3; perhaps D is TRBD1 or TRBD2 (5 bases each). This CDR3 region has 14 residues. V lost 5 bases to trimming and J lost 3 bases, with 12 bases between them. Germline CDR1 and CDR2: SGHNT and YENEEA.

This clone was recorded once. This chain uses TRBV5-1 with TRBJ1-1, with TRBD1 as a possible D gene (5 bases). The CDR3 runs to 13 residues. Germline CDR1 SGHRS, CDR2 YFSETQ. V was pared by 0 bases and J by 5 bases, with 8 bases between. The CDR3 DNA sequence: TGCGCCAGCAGCTTGGAACCAGGGACTGAAGCTTTCTTT. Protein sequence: CASSLEPGTEAFF.

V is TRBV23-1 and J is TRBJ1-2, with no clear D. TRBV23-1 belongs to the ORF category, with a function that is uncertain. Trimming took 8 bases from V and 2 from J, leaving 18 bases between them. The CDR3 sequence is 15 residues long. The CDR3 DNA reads TGCGCCAGCGGTCGACGGATCTGTTTCAACTATGGCTACACCTTC. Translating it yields CASGRRICFNYGYTF.

The CDR3, as DNA: TGCGCCAGCAGCTTGGTCCAGTCACACAATGAGCAGTTCTTC. This codes for CASSLVQSHNEQFF. V gene TRBV5-1 combines with J gene TRBJ2-1; D gene uncertain. V was pared by 0 bases and J by 5 bases, with 9 bases between. The CDR3 sequence is 14 residues long. Germline loops: CDR1 SGHRS, CDR2 YFSETQ.

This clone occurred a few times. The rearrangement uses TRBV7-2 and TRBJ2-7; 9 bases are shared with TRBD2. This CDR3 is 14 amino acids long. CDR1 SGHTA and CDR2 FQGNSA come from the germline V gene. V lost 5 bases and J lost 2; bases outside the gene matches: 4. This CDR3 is CASSPGLATYEQYF. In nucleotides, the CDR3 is TGTGCCAGCAGCCCGGGACTAGCAACCTACGAGCAGTACTTC.

The CDR3 loop reads CSVPRGTLNNEQFF. The CDR3 DNA reads TGCAGCGTTCCTCGTGGGACTCTTAACAATGAGCAGTTCTTC. V usage is TRBV29-1 and J usage is TRBJ2-1, with D perhaps matching TRBD2 (6 bases). Germline-derived CDR1 and CDR2 are SQVTM and ANQGSEA. This CDR3 comprises 14 residues. The V end was cut by 5 bases, the J end by 5 bases, with 16 bases between.

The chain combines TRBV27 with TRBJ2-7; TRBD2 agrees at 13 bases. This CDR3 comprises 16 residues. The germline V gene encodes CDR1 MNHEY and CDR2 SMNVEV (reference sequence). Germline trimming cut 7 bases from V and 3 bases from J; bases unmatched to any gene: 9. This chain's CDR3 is CASKLGGLAGNYEQYF. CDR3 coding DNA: TGTGCCAGCAAGTTGGGGGGACTAGCGGGGAACTACGAGCAGTACTTC.

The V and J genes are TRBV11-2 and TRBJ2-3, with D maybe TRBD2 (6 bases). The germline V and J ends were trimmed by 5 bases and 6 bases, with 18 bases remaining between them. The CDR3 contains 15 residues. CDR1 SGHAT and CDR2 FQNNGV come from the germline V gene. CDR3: CASSPRERVWDTQYF. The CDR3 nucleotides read TGTGCCAGCAGCCCACGGGAGCGCGTTTGGGATACGCAGTATTTT.

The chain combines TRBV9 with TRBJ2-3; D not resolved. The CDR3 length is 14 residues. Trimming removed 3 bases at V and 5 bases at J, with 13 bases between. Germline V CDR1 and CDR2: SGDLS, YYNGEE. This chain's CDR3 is CASSGETGQDTQYF. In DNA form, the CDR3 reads TGTGCCAGCAGCGGTGAAACCGGCCAAGATACGCAGTATTTT.

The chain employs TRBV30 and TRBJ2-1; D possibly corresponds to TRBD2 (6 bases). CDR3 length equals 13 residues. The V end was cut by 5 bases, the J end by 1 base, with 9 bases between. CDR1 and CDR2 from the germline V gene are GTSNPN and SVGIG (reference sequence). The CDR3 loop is CAWARDSYNEQFF. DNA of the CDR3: TGTGCCTGGGCGCGGGATTCCTACAATGAGCAGTTCTTC.

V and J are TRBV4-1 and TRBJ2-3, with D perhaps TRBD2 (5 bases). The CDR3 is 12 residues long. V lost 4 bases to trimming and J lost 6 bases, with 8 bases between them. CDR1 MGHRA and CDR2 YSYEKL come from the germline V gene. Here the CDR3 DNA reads TGCGCCAGCAGCCCGGGGTATGATACGCAGTATTTT. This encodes CASSPGYDTQYF.

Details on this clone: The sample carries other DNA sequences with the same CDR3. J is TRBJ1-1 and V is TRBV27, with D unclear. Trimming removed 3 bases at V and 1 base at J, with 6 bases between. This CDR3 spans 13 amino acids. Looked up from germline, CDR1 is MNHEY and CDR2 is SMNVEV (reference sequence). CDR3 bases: TGTGCCAGCAGTTTGGCGGGGAACACTGAAGCTTTCTTT. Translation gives CASSLAGNTEAFF.

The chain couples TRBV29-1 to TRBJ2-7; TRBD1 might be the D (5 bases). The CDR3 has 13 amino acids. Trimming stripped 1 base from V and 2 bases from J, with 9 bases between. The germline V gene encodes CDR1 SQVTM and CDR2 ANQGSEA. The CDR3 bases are TGCAGCGTTGAAGGCGACAGACCCTACGAGCAGTACTTC. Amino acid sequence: CSVEGDRPYEQYF.

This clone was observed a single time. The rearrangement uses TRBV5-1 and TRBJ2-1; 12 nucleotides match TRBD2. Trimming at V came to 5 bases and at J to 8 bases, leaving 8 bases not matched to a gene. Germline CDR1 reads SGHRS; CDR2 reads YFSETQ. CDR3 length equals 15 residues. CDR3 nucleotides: TGCGCCAGCAGGTCGGGGACTAGCGGGTTCGATGAGCAGTTCTTC. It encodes CASRSGTSGFDEQFF.

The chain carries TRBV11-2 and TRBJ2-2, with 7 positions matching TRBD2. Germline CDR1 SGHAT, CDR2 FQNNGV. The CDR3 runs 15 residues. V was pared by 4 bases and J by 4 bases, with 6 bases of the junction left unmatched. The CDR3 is CASSSGGGGTGELFF. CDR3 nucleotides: TGTGCCAGCAGCTCTGGCGGGGGTGGCACCGGGGAGCTGTTTTTT.

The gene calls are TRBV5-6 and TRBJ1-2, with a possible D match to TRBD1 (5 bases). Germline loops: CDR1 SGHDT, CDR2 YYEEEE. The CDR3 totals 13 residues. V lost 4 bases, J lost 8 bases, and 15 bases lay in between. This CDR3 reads CASSIGIQGGYTF. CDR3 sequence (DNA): TGTGCCAGCAGCATCGGTATCCAGGGAGGCTACACCTTC.

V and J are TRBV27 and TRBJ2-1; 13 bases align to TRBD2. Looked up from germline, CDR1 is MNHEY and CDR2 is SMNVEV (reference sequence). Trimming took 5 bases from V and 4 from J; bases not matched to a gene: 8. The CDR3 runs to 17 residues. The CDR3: CASSPGTSGTLYNEQFF. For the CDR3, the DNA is TGTGCCAGCAGTCCTGGGACTAGCGGGACCCTATACAATGAGCAGTTCTTC.

CDR3 sequence: CASSFTRGRSYGYTF. In DNA form, the CDR3 reads TGTGCCAGCAGTTTCACCAGGGGGCGAAGCTATGGCTACACCTTC. This rearrangement joins TRBV27 to TRBJ1-2, with 8 bases identical to TRBD1. V lost 3 bases to trimming and J lost 4 bases; unmatched junction nucleotides: 7. In germline, CDR1 is MNHEY, CDR2 SMNVEV (reference sequence). The CDR3 totals 15 residues.

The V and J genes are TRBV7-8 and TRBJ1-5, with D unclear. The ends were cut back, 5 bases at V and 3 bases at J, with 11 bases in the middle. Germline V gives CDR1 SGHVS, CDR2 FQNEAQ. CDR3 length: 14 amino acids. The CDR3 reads CASSPTWSNQPQHF. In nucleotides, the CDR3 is TGTGCCAGCAGCCCTACCTGGTCCAATCAGCCCCAGCATTTT. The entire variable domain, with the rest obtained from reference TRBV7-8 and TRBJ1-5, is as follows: GAGVSQSPRYKVAKRGQDVALRCDPISGHVSLFWYQQALGQGPEFLTYFQNEAQLDKSGLPSDRFFAERPEGSVSTLKIQRTQQEDSAVYLCASSPTWSNQPQHFGDGTRLSIL.

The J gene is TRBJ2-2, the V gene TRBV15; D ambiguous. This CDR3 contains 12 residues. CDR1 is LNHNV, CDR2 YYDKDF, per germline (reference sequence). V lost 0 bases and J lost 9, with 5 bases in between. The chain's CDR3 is CATSRDRRELFF. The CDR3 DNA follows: TGTGCCACCAGCAGAGATCGCCGGGAGCTGTTTTTT.